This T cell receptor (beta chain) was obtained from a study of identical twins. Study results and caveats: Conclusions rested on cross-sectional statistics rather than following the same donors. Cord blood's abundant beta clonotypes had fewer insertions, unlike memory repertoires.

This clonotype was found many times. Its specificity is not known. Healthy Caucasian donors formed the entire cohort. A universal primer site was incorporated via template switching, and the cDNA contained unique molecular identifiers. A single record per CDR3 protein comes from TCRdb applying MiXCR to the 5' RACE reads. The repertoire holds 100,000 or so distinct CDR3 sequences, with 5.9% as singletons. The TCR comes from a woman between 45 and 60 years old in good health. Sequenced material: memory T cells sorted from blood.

In DNA, the CDR3 is TGTGCCAGCAGCTCACAAAGCGCGGGGGAGACCCAGTACTTC. The encoded protein is CASSSQSAGETQYF. V gene TRBV9 combines with J gene TRBJ2-5; D may be TRBD2 (6 bases). The CDR3 has 14 amino acids. Deletions cut 4 bases from V and 5 bases from J, with 15 bases between. CDR1 and CDR2 from the germline V gene are SGDLS and YYNGEE.